These 20 T cell receptor beta chains came from one sample sequenced in a study of cytomegalovirus exposure and HLA in healthy donors. PCR was performed using 60 Vbeta and 13 Jbeta primers. Sequencing was performed with immunoSEQ multiplex PCR; in TCRdb, only in-frame clones are kept and a portion is missing. Here the sample spans some 170,000 clones, approximately 75% being singletons. The specimen was PBMCs. The receptors were sampled from a man younger than 45 in good health and CMV-seropositive.

The gene calls are TRBV13 and TRBJ1-6; D might be TRBD1 (6 bases). Germline V gene lookup returns CDR1 PRHDT and CDR2 FYEKMQ (reference sequence). V was cut by 3 bases and J by 9 bases, with 15 bases left in between. CDR3 length: 15 residues. The chain's CDR3 is CASSFSQGRGSPLHF. In nucleotides, the CDR3 is TGTGCCAGCAGCTTTAGTCAGGGGAGAGGTTCACCCCTCCACTTT.

V gene TRBV4-1 combines with J gene TRBJ2-3; TRBD2 matches at 11 bases. The CDR3 loop spans 17 amino acids. V was pared by 0 bases and J by 4 bases, with 6 bases of the junction left unmatched. Germline assignment: CDR1 MGHRA and CDR2 YSYEKL. The CDR3 is CASSQDGLAGGPDTQYF. The DNA for the CDR3 is TGCGCCAGCAGCCAAGATGGCCTAGCGGGGGGACCAGATACGCAGTATTTT.

The J gene is TRBJ2-1, the V gene TRBV9, with 10 bases identical to TRBD2. The V and J ends lost 4 bases and 3 bases, in that order; junction bases with no gene match: 7. The germline gives CDR1 SGDLS, CDR2 YYNGEE. The length of the CDR3 is 16 residues. The CDR3 nucleotides read TGTGCCAGCAGCTCATTACTAGCGGGGCACTACAATGAGCAGTTCTTC. Translation gives CASSSLLAGHYNEQFF.

The chain uses TRBV2 and TRBJ2-5; 8 nucleotides align to TRBD2. From germline, CDR1 is SNHLY and CDR2 FYNNEI. The CDR3 runs to 16 residues. V lost 4 bases and J lost 1; bases outside the gene matches: 8. CDR3 loop: CASSVSGGAAQETQYF. DNA for the CDR3: TGTGCCAGCAGTGTCAGCGGGGGAGCCGCCCAAGAGACCCAGTACTTC.

The chain links TRBV27 to TRBJ2-1; a possible D gene is TRBD1 (6 bases). Trimming took 5 bases from V and 5 from J, leaving 13 bases between them. The CDR3 is 14 amino acids. Germline assignment: CDR1 MNHEY and CDR2 SMNVEV (reference sequence). The CDR3, as DNA: TGTGCCAGCAGTCCAGGACAGCTTAACAATGAGCAGTTCTTC. It encodes CASSPGQLNNEQFF.

The V gene is TRBV30, the J gene TRBJ2-3; 7 positions agree with TRBD1. Germline V gene data show CDR1 as GTSNPN and CDR2 as SVGIG (reference sequence). After removal of 0 bases from V and 1 base from J, the junction contained 10 bases not matched to a gene. This CDR3 has 17 amino acids. The chain's CDR3 is CAWSVGTDVWGTDTQYF. The CDR3 DNA is TGTGCCTGGAGTGTTGGGACAGACGTTTGGGGCACAGATACGCAGTATTTT.

The chain joins TRBV7-2 to TRBJ1-3, with 8 bases aligning to TRBD1. The CDR3 extends over 14 amino acids. In germline, CDR1 is SGHTA, CDR2 FQGNSA. V was clipped by 6 bases and J by 2 bases; unmatched bases: 3. The CDR3 reads CASRGQVAGNTIYF. The CDR3 DNA sequence: TGTGCCAGCAGGGGACAGGTAGCTGGAAACACCATATATTTT.

The chain carries TRBV10-3 and TRBJ1-2, with D possibly TRBD1 on 6 matching bases. The V gene's germline CDR1 is ENHRY and CDR2 SYGVKD. Trimming removed 0 bases at V and 0 bases at J, with 17 bases between. This CDR3 has 18 residues. In DNA form, the CDR3 reads TGTGCCATCAGTGAGTCTAAGGCAGGGGAAATAGCTAACTATGGCTACACCTTC. Protein: CAISESKAGEIANYGYTF.

V is TRBV11-2 and J is TRBJ2-7; the match to TRBD2 covers 7 bases. CDR1 and CDR2 from the germline V gene are SGHAT and FQNNGV. The CDR3 runs to 13 residues. J was trimmed by 7 bases and V by 6 bases; bases with no gene match: 9. CDR3 nucleotides: TGTGCCAGCAGATCACCGGGGGGACGAGAGCAGTACTTC. Its translation: CASRSPGGREQYF.

This clone is categorized as medium-sized. In the same sample, other DNA sequences code for this CDR3. The chain recombines TRBV15 with TRBJ2-7; 14 positions match TRBD2. With 8 bases clipped from V and 7 bases from J, the junction kept 4 bases outside the gene matches. The CDR3 consists of 13 residues. Germline CDR1 LNHNV, CDR2 YYDKDF (reference sequence). CDR3 nucleotides: TGTGCCACCTCGGGACTAGCGGGGGAAGAGCAGTACTTC. Translating gives CATSGLAGEEQYF.

CDR3 amino acids: CASSPGTGGSSETQYF. For the CDR3, the DNA is TGTGCCAGCAGCCCGGGGACAGGGGGCTCTTCCGAGACCCAGTACTTC. V and J are TRBV5-5 and TRBJ2-5; 12 bases fit TRBD1. In germline, CDR1 is SGHKS, CDR2 YYEKEE (reference sequence). V lost 4 bases, J lost 5 bases, and 9 bases stayed unmatched. The CDR3 covers 16 residues.

This sequence joins TRBV6-1 and TRBJ2-7; 8 bases are shared with TRBD1. The CDR3 covers 13 residues. Germline CDR1 reads MNHNS; CDR2 reads SASEGT. With 6 bases clipped from V and 6 bases from J, the junction kept 7 bases outside the gene matches. The DNA for the CDR3 is TGTGCCAGCAGGCCCAGGGGGCTCGGCGAGCAGTACTTC. Translating it yields CASRPRGLGEQYF.

The chain uses TRBV7-8 and TRBJ1-5, with D perhaps matching TRBD1 (6 bases). CDR3 length: 16 residues. Germline lookup yields CDR1 SGHVS and CDR2 FQNEAQ. V was clipped by 5 bases and J by 1 base, with 15 bases between them. The CDR3 reads CASSLGVGASNQPQHF. CDR3 nucleotides: TGTGCCAGCAGCCTGGGGGTGGGGGCGAGCAATCAGCCCCAGCATTTT.

V and J are TRBV18 and TRBJ1-2; TRBD1 is a possible D gene (5 bases). Per germline, CDR1 KGHSH and CDR2 LQKENI. The CDR3 contains 14 residues. The V end was cut by 6 bases, the J end by 4 bases, with 15 bases between. CDR3 protein: CASSLDTNVYGYTF. The CDR3 region has the DNA TGTGCCAGCTCCCTGGACACCAATGTCTATGGCTACACCTTC.

V and J are TRBV2 and TRBJ2-5, with D tentatively TRBD2 (6 bases). The CDR3 has 14 residues. The ends were cut back, 8 bases at V and 0 bases at J, with 13 bases in the middle. CDR1 is SNHLY, CDR2 FYNNEI, per germline. CDR3 protein: CASAEGPHQETQYF. Written as DNA, the CDR3 is TGTGCCAGCGCGGAGGGGCCCCACCAAGAGACCCAGTACTTC.

V is TRBV5-1 and J is TRBJ2-5, with 10 nucleotides matching TRBD2. The germline V gene has CDR1 SGHRS and CDR2 YFSETQ. The CDR3 has 14 amino acids. V lost 4 bases and J lost 3; bases outside the gene matches: 3. CDR3 protein: CASSPGLAEETQYF. In nucleotides, the CDR3 is TGCGCCAGCAGCCCCGGACTAGCGGAAGAGACCCAGTACTTC.

This sequence joins TRBV12-2 and TRBJ2-7; no DNA check was done on the table's D call, TRBD1. TRBV12-2 is a pseudogene segment. This CDR3 has 14 residues. The CDR3 DNA is TGTGCAAGTCGCTTCAGGGACAGAAACTACGAGCAGTACTTC. Translation: CASRFRDRNYEQYF.

V is TRBV19 and J is TRBJ1-5, with a weak D call TRBD1 (6 bases). Germline V lookup: CDR1 LNHDA, CDR2 SQIVND (reference sequence). The V end lost 9 bases, the J end lost 2 bases, and 17 bases lay between the germline ends. The CDR3 sequence is 15 residues long. The CDR3, as DNA: TGTGCCAGCGATAACAGGGCTGGGGGCAATCAGCCCCAGCATTTT. Encoded protein: CASDNRAGGNQPQHF.

The genes are TRBV4-1 and TRBJ1-6, with D unclear. Germline V gene lookup returns CDR1 MGHRA and CDR2 YSYEKL. This CDR3 region has 17 residues. Trimming removed 0 bases at V and 0 bases at J, with 9 bases between. In nucleotides, the CDR3 is TGCGCCAGCAGCCAAGAAGCAAAATTCTCCTATAATTCACCCCTCCACTTT. This sequence encodes CASSQEAKFSYNSPLHF.

The chain carries TRBV6-5 and TRBJ2-7; TRBD2 matches 9 bases. The ends lost 8 bases at V and 4 bases at J; junction bases unmatched: 12. Germline V CDR1 and CDR2: MNHEY, SVGAGI. The CDR3 consists of 15 residues. The CDR3 DNA is TGTGCCAGCGCAAATACCGGCGGGGGGGCGTACGAGCAGTACTTC. Encoded protein: CASANTGGGAYEQYF.